The rows below give T cell receptor beta chains drawn from one sample of a study of yellow fever vaccine responses in identical twins. TCRdb re-analysed the RT-PCR reads in MiXCR, keeping a single row per CDR3 protein. The sample consists of about 19,000 distinct CDR3 sequences, nearly 70% of them appearing once. Sample: T cells from blood (PBMCs), unsorted or a sorted subset (not recorded which), taken before or after yellow fever vaccination (not recorded which). These receptors originate from a woman between 18 and 29 years old who received the yellow fever vaccine. CDR3s include the opening cysteine and the closing phenylalanine or tryptophan. D genes are given only for firm matches. Rows give clone size only sometimes, using once, few, many, or a class for an expanded clone.

abundance,d_gene,v_gene,j_gene,CDR3aa,CDR3nt
NA,NA,TRBV6-4,TRBJ2-1,CASSDSDSNEQFF,TGTGCCAGCAGTGACTCGGATAGCAATGAGCAGTTCTTC
NA,TRBD1,TRBV18,TRBJ1-1,CASSPRTGGTEAFF,TGTGCCAGCTCACCTCGGACAGGGGGCACTGAAGCTTTCTTT
few,TRBD2,TRBV18,TRBJ2-1,CASSPIPGLASYNEQFF,TGTGCCAGCTCACCTATTCCGGGACTAGCATCCTACAATGAGCAGTTCTTC
NA,NA,TRBV11-1,TRBJ1-5,CASSLVAGYSNQPQHF,TGTGCCAGCAGCTTAGTGGCAGGTTATAGCAATCAGCCCCAGCATTTT
NA,NA,TRBV12-3/TRBV12-4,TRBJ1-1,CASSLSVPTEAFF,TGTGCCAGCAGTTTGTCAGTCCCCACTGAAGCTTTCTTT
NA,TRBD1,TRBV23-1,TRBJ2-1,CASSQWDSCSYNEQFF,TGCGCCAGCAGTCAATGGGACAGCTGCTCCTACAATGAGCAGTTCTTC
NA,TRBD1,TRBV4-1,TRBJ1-1,CASSQDLGTVNTEAFF,TGCGCCAGCAGCCAAGATCTCGGGACAGTGAACACTGAAGCTTTCTTT
few,NA,TRBV10-3,TRBJ2-6,CAISESADRVNVLTF,TGTGCCATCAGTGAGTCTGCGGACAGAGTCAACGTCCTGACTTTC
NA,NA,TRBV29-1,TRBJ2-7,CSVRQAYEQYF,TGCAGCGTTCGACAGGCCTACGAGCAGTACTTC
NA,NA,TRBV3-1,TRBJ2-1,CASSLAGAATNNEQFF,TGTGCCAGCAGCCTCGCCGGGGCGGCTACGAATAATGAGCAGTTCTTC
NA,NA,TRBV12-3/TRBV12-4,TRBJ1-2,CASSLAGRGHGYTF,TGTGCCAGCAGTTTAGCGGGGCGGGGGCATGGCTACACCTTC
NA,NA,TRBV7-9,TRBJ1-6,CASSLGPGRSNSPLHF,TGTGCCAGCAGCTTAGGGCCGGGACGGAGTAATTCACCCCTCCACTTT
NA,TRBD2,TRBV2,TRBJ2-3,CASGKGLAVADTQYF,TGTGCCAGCGGAAAGGGACTAGCGGTTGCAGATACGCAGTATTTT
NA,NA,TRBV11-3,TRBJ2-6,CASSLSAMGGANVLTF,TGTGCCAGCAGCTTATCGGCAATGGGAGGGGCCAACGTCCTGACTTTC
NA,NA,TRBV12-3/TRBV12-4,TRBJ1-3,CASSWRSFSGNTIYF,TGTGCCAGCAGTTGGCGCAGCTTCTCTGGAAACACCATATATTTT
NA,TRBD2,TRBV6-5,TRBJ2-1,CASSYSSGTSYNEQFF,TGTGCCAGCAGTTACTCTAGCGGGACTTCCTACAATGAGCAGTTCTTC
NA,TRBD2,TRBV20-1,TRBJ2-1,CSARSGGVSVGEQFF,TGCAGTGCTCGTAGCGGGGGGGTATCGGTTGGTGAGCAGTTCTTC
NA,NA,TRBV18,TRBJ2-3,CASSPTASTDTQYF,TGTGCCAGCTCACCGACCGCTTCCACGGATACGCAGTATTTT
NA,NA,TRBV20-1,TRBJ1-5,CSARWQIRGAPQHF,TGCAGTGCTAGATGGCAAATAAGGGGGGCGCCCCAGCATTTT
NA,NA,TRBV5-6,TRBJ2-1,CAMVADKGYNEQFF,TGTGCTATGGTCGCGGACAAGGGGTACAATGAGCAGTTCTTC
NA,TRBD2,TRBV11-3,TRBJ2-1,CASSLVQAGGNEQFF,TGTGCCAGCAGCTTAGTTCAAGCGGGGGGCAATGAGCAGTTCTTC
once,TRBD2,TRBV2,TRBJ2-4,CASRGLAGVNGTKNIQYF,TGTGCCAGCAGGGGACTAGCGGGAGTGAACGGGACCAAAAACATTCAGTACTTC
NA,NA,TRBV5-1,TRBJ2-3,CASSIGQSTDTQYF,TGCGCCAGCAGCATCGGACAGAGCACAGATACGCAGTATTTT
NA,NA,TRBV13,TRBJ2-7,CASSLITDNSYEQYF,TGTGCCAGCAGCTTAATTACAGATAACTCCTACGAGCAGTACTTC
once,NA,TRBV20-1,TRBJ2-1,CSATSGEQAWNEQFF,TGCAGTGCTACGTCGGGCGAGCAAGCATGGAATGAGCAGTTCTTC
few,TRBD1,TRBV25-1,TRBJ1-1,CASRKQGGETEAFF,TGTGCCAGCAGGAAACAGGGGGGGGAAACTGAAGCTTTCTTT
few,NA,TRBV29-1,TRBJ1-1,CSALVRGVSAFF,TGCAGCGCCCTGGTCAGGGGTGTATCGGCTTTCTTT
NA,NA,TRBV4-2,TRBJ2-3,CASSLARPTDSTDTQYF,TGTGCCAGCAGCCTTGCGAGACCGACCGACAGCACAGATACGCAGTATTTT
NA,TRBD2,TRBV6-2/TRBV6-3,TRBJ2-7,CASSYSLADYYEQYF,TGTGCCAGCAGTTACTCGCTAGCGGATTACTACGAGCAGTACTTC